The 26 T cell receptor beta chains presented below share a single source sample, sequenced in a study of T cell repertoires in cytomegalovirus infection. Their antigens remain unidentified. TCRdb itself ran the reads through MiXCR, one entry per CDR3 protein. The sample has roughly 860,000 distinct CDR3 sequences, about 33% seen once. The specimen comprised cultured CD8+ T cells from PBMCs, sampled from culture after CMV antigen stimulation. These receptors originate from a human donor in good health (CMV status not recorded). Some clones in this sample may be carry-over from other donors' samples.

The gene calls are TRBV20-1 and TRBJ1-1; D may be TRBD1 (5 bases). The CDR3 contains 13 residues. The V gene's germline CDR1 is DFQATT and CDR2 SNEGSKA (reference sequence). V was shortened by 0 bases and J by 5 bases, with 10 bases between the two germline ends. DNA for the CDR3: TGCAGTGCTAGAGATAGTGGGGGGACTGAAGCTTTCTTT. Encoded protein: CSARDSGGTEAFF.

The chain couples TRBV10-3 to TRBJ1-1, with TRBD1 matching 10 bases. Germline V gene data show CDR1 as ENHRY and CDR2 as SYGVKD. The CDR3 covers 16 residues. J lost 1 base, V lost 11 bases, and 13 bases had no gene match. The CDR3 reads CAVYSGTGEENTEAFF. The CDR3 DNA reads TGTGCCGTTTATTCCGGGACAGGGGAGGAGAACACTGAAGCTTTCTTT.

This clonotype has just a few counts. The chain carries TRBV9 and TRBJ2-5; 8 bases line up with TRBD2. Germline loops: CDR1 SGDLS, CDR2 YYNGEE. J lost 4 bases, V lost 0 bases, and 8 bases had no gene match. The CDR3 is made up of 16 amino acids. This CDR3 is CASSVGLSGGAETQYF. The CDR3 coding sequence is TGTGCCAGCAGCGTAGGCCTGTCCGGGGGGGCAGAGACCCAGTACTTC.

The V and J genes are TRBV12-5 and TRBJ2-7, with no clear D. CDR1 and CDR2 from the germline V gene are LGHNT and FRNRAP. CDR3 length equals 14 residues. V was cut by 3 bases and J by 3 bases, with 12 bases left in between. DNA of the CDR3: TGTGCTAGTGGTTTTATGGACGGAGTCTACGAGCAGTACTTC. It specifies CASGFMDGVYEQYF.

V usage is TRBV12-3 or TRBV12-4 and J usage is TRBJ2-1; 12 positions agree with TRBD2. CDR3 size: 15 residues. The V gene end was trimmed by 5 bases and the J gene end by 8 bases; junction bases not matched to a gene: 7. The CDR3 DNA reads as TGTGCCAGCAGTGTCGCTAGCGGGGGGGCCGATGAGCAGTTCTTC. Protein product: CASSVASGGADEQFF.

The chain uses TRBV15 and TRBJ1-2, with 9 bases identical to TRBD1. The germline gives CDR1 LNHNV, CDR2 YYDKDF (reference sequence). This CDR3 has 16 amino acids. Trimming cost V 3 bases and J 7 bases; bases outside gene matches: 12. DNA for the CDR3: TGTGCCACCAGCAGCACATCCTGGACAGGGGAGACTGGCTACACCTTC. Protein product: CATSSTSWTGETGYTF. Looking up the rest from reference TRBV15 and TRBJ1-2 gives the full variable domain: DAMVIQNPRYQVTQFGKPVTLSCSQTLNHNVMYWYQQKSSQAPKLLFHYYDKDFNNEADTPDNFQSRRPNTSFCFLDIRSPGLGDTAMYLCATSSTSWTGETGYTFGSGTRLTVV.

This clonotype has only a few counts. V gene TRBV7-9 combines with J gene TRBJ2-7; 8 bases agree with TRBD1. Germline V CDR1 and CDR2: SEHNR, FQNEAQ (reference sequence). Germline trimming cut 2 bases from V and 0 bases from J; bases unmatched to any gene: 9. The CDR3 contains 17 residues. Written as DNA, the CDR3 is TGTGCCAGCAGCTTACCTTCACAGGGGGGAAGCTCCTACGAGCAGTACTTC. Encoded protein: CASSLPSQGGSSYEQYF.

This clonotype was counted at least ten times. The V and J genes are TRBV7-2 and TRBJ1-3; TRBD1 matches 10 bases. The CDR3 contains 15 residues. The J segment lost 6 bases and the V segment lost 3 bases, leaving 5 bases of the junction unmatched. Germline assignment: CDR1 SGHTA and CDR2 FQGNSA. This CDR3 reads CASSFRTGGVNTIYF. The CDR3 coding sequence is TGTGCCAGCAGCTTCCGGACAGGGGGTGTAAACACCATATATTTT.

In this sample, this clonotype turned up a few times. V and J are TRBV27 and TRBJ2-3; D possibly corresponds to TRBD1 (5 bases). With 3 bases removed from V and 0 bases from J, the gap between germline ends came to 13 bases. The CDR3 length is 16 residues. Germline assignment: CDR1 MNHEY and CDR2 SMNVEV (reference sequence). The CDR3 loop is CASSFERQHSTDTQYF. CDR3 coding DNA: TGTGCCAGCAGTTTTGAGAGACAGCATAGCACAGATACGCAGTATTTT.

This clonotype qualifies as medium-sized (0.01 to 0.1%). CDR3 nucleotides: TGTGCCAGCAGCTTAGTTCGGACAACGAACACTGAAGCTTTCTTT. This encodes CASSLVRTTNTEAFF. V gene TRBV7-8 combines with J gene TRBJ1-1; the D gene is possibly TRBD1 (5 bases). Between the trimmed V and J ends, which lost 1 base and 1 base, there was a span of 10 bases. In germline, CDR1 is SGHVS, CDR2 FQNEAQ. The CDR3 totals 15 residues.

This clonotype was detected a few times. The DNA of the CDR3 is TGTGCCATAAAATTTCAGGATGAATATTCACCCCTCCACTTT. Its translation is CAIKFQDEYSPLHF. This chain links TRBV28 with TRBJ1-6; D gene ambiguous. The CDR3 sequence is 14 residues long. The V and J ends lost 10 bases and 8 bases respectively, with 18 bases between them. In germline, CDR1 is MDHEN, CDR2 SYDVKM.

This clonotype occurred a few times. This chain uses TRBV14 with TRBJ1-3; D not certain. Trimming removed 4 bases from V and 4 bases from J, with 11 bases in between. The germline V gene encodes CDR1 SGHDN and CDR2 FVKESK. This CDR3 spans 14 amino acids. The CDR3 coding sequence is TGTGCCAGCAGCCTTTGGGTGAAAGGAAACACCATATATTTT. Translating it yields CASSLWVKGNTIYF.

This clonotype has just a few counts. This chain connects TRBV6-2 or TRBV6-3 to TRBJ2-5, with D perhaps given as TRBD1 or TRBD2 (6 bases each). The CDR3 covers 14 residues. The ends were cut back, 3 bases at V and 4 bases at J, with 12 bases in the middle. Germline CDR1 and CDR2: MNHEY and SVGEGT. The CDR3 loop reads CASSYYGGTETQYF. CDR3 coding DNA: TGTGCCAGCAGTTATTACGGGGGCACAGAGACCCAGTACTTC.

This sequence joins TRBV6-6 and TRBJ2-2, with 8 bases that match TRBD1. The germline CDR1 and CDR2 sequences are MNHNY and SVGAGI (reference sequence). The junction had 12 bases not matched to a gene; V was cut back by 3 bases and J by 3 bases. The CDR3 consists of 18 residues. The CDR3 is CASSYGPSAGGHTGELFF. CDR3 nucleotide sequence: TGTGCCAGCAGTTATGGGCCCTCGGCAGGGGGCCACACCGGGGAGCTGTTTTTT.

This clonotype was picked up a small number of times. The chain uses TRBV5-5 and TRBJ2-3; D remains unclear. Germline assignment: CDR1 SGHKS and CDR2 YYEKEE (reference sequence). Trimming pared 2 bases from V and 2 bases from J, leaving 12 bases between. This CDR3 region has 15 residues. CDR3 coding DNA: TGTGCCAGCAGCTTCGACGCAATGAACACAGATACGCAGTATTTT. Its protein is CASSFDAMNTDTQYF.

This clonotype was observed a handful of times. V usage is TRBV5-1 and J usage is TRBJ2-1, with 7 bases aligning to TRBD2. The CDR3 consists of 17 residues. Germline trimming cut 1 base from V and 7 bases from J; bases unmatched to any gene: 14. Germline CDR1 reads SGHRS; CDR2 reads YFSETQ. CDR3 sequence (DNA): TGCGCCAGCAGCTTGTTGTGGTTTAGGGCTAGCGGTAATGAGCAGTTCTTC. Translated, it gives CASSLLWFRASGNEQFF.

This clonotype was seen more than once but under ten times. The CDR3 sequence is CATWGGRGRTDTQYF. CDR3 nucleotide sequence: TGTGCCACCTGGGGGGGGCGGGGCCGCACAGATACGCAGTATTTT. The genes are TRBV28 and TRBJ2-3, with D possibly being TRBD2 (7 bases). V lost 10 bases and J 1 base, leaving 18 bases between the germline ends. Germline V gene sequence: CDR1 MDHEN, CDR2 SYDVKM. The CDR3 runs 15 residues.

This clonotype was seen only a few times. This chain joins TRBV6-6 and TRBJ1-5, with D perhaps TRBD1 (6 bases). From germline, CDR1 is MNHNY and CDR2 SVGAGI (reference sequence). V lost 5 bases and J lost 5, with 19 bases in between. This CDR3 has 16 amino acids. CDR3 sequence reads: CASSGRPGAPYQPQHF. In nucleotides, the CDR3 is TGTGCCAGCAGTGGCAGACCAGGGGCCCCTTATCAGCCCCAGCATTTT.

On this clonotype: The junction departs from the called germline gene at one end, perhaps through a read error. In nucleotides, the CDR3 is TGTGCCTGCAGGACGCAGGGGGCAACTAATGAAAAACTGTTTTTT. Its translation is CACRTQGATNEKLFF. This sequence joins TRBV12-3 or TRBV12-4 and TRBJ1-4; 7 positions match TRBD1. This CDR3 comprises 15 residues.

The chain is built from TRBV2 and TRBJ2-5; either TRBD1 or TRBD2 may supply D (6 bases each). The germline CDR1 and CDR2 sequences are SNHLY and FYNNEI. Trimming removed 6 bases at V and 3 bases at J, with 11 bases between. The CDR3 is 13 residues long. The DNA for the CDR3 is TGTGCCAGCAGGCGGGACACGGAAGAGACCCAGTACTTC. Amino acid sequence: CASRRDTEETQYF.

In this sample, this clonotype turned up many times. CDR3 in DNA: TGTGCCAGCAGTCCAAACAGGGGGCAGGGCAATCAGCCCCAGCATTTT. This gives the protein CASSPNRGQGNQPQHF. The rearrangement joins TRBV6-2 or TRBV6-3 to TRBJ1-5; 9 bases align to TRBD1. CDR1 MNHEY and CDR2 SVGEGT come from the germline V gene. This CDR3 is built from 16 residues. The junction had 7 bases not matched to a gene; V was cut back by 5 bases and J by 2 bases.

This chain links TRBV27 with TRBJ1-1; D is undetermined. Trimming cost V 3 bases and J 0 bases, with 5 bases left between them. The CDR3 loop spans 13 amino acids. Germline V gene lookup returns CDR1 MNHEY and CDR2 SMNVEV (reference sequence). Written as DNA, the CDR3 is TGTGCCAGCAGTTTCCAAATGAACACTGAAGCTTTCTTT. Residues: CASSFQMNTEAFF.

The V gene is TRBV10-2, the J gene TRBJ1-5, with D maybe TRBD1 (5 bases). Germline loops: CDR1 WSHSY, CDR2 SAAADI. V was pared by 6 bases and J by 9 bases, with 15 bases between. CDR3 size: 13 residues. CDR3 region: CASRETATGPQHF. In nucleotides, the CDR3 is TGCGCCAGCAGGGAGACAGCGACGGGGCCCCAGCATTTT.

The chain employs TRBV20-1 and TRBJ1-6, with 10 nucleotides matching TRBD1. CDR3 length equals 18 residues. Germline assignment: CDR1 DFQATT and CDR2 SNEGSKA (reference sequence). After removal of 0 bases from V and 7 bases from J, the junction contained 12 bases not matched to a gene. CDR3 sequence reads: CSAREGVEDRGLNSPLHF. The CDR3 DNA reads as TGCAGTGCTAGAGAAGGGGTTGAGGACAGGGGGTTGAATTCACCCCTCCACTTT.

V gene TRBV20-1 combines with J gene TRBJ1-3, with 10 nucleotides matching TRBD1. The CDR3 length is 18 residues. Trimming at V came to 4 bases and at J to 0 bases, leaving 12 bases not matched to a gene. CDR1 is DFQATT and CDR2 is SNEGSKA in the germline V gene (reference sequence). CDR3 sequence: CSAKGTGELVVSGNTIYF. CDR3 nucleotide sequence: TGCAGTGCTAAAGGGACAGGGGAGTTAGTCGTCTCTGGAAACACCATATATTTT.

This clonotype occurred once. The chain uses TRBV20-1 and TRBJ2-7; weak D call: TRBD1 (5 bases). In germline, CDR1 is DFQATT, CDR2 SNEGSKA (reference sequence). The CDR3 spans 14 residues. The V end lost 3 bases, the J end lost 3 bases, and 15 bases lay between the germline ends. CDR3 region: CSASEAGSIYEQYF. The CDR3 coding sequence is TGCAGTGCTAGTGAAGCAGGGTCGATCTACGAGCAGTACTTC.